Detailed here is one T cell receptor (beta chain). These data are taken from a study of blood T cell repertoires in COVID-19. On the study more broadly: Researchers got acute and convalescent COVID-19 samples from the United States, Italy and Spain. T cells, B-cell-depleted T cells, or PBMCs provided the cDNA or gDNA that served as material.

Per the study methods: Reference gene primer amplification yielded estimated nucleated cell counts. Repertoires were generated with immunoSEQ multiplex PCR, while TCRdb's copy carries only in-frame clones and drops some. V, J and clone size derive from that table, while D and trimming were established from the DNA sequence. Of fewer than 80,000 clones in the sample, roughly 92% were seen once. Germline V gene sequence: CDR1 SGHTA, CDR2 FQGNSA. The CDR3 has 16 residues. Trimming took 0 bases from V and 5 from J; bases not matched to a gene: 10. The receptor was isolated from a human donor in a cohort sampled during active COVID-19. The sequenced sample consisted of peripheral blood. The gene calls are TRBV7-2 and TRBJ2-7; 7 nucleotides line up with TRBD1. CDR3 coding DNA: TGTGCCAGCAGCTTAGCCGGGGCAGGGGGTTTCCACGAGCAGTACTTC. Translated, it gives CASSLAGAGGFHEQYF.